This T cell receptor beta chain was identified in a study of vaccination and CD4 T cells after COVID-19. The wider study: Each control was exposed to a CEFX pool, an HIV-1 Nef pool, or no peptide at all.

The Oncomine TCR Beta short-read assay was applied to DNA of cultured CD4+ T cells. TCRdb analysed the PCR reads with MiXCR anew, one entry per CDR3 protein. The profile shows tens of thousands of distinct CDR3 sequences, over 25% of them singletons. Germline assignment: CDR1 SEHNR and CDR2 FQNEAQ (reference sequence). The CDR3 runs to 15 residues. The V and J ends lost 1 base and 1 base respectively, with 10 bases between them. To note about this clonotype: The antigen remains unidentified.

Time point given: late sampling 161 to 241 days after vaccination in a few convalescent patients. Described treatment: roughly nine-day PBMC culture with coronavirus spike peptide pools or control peptides (ViraFEST assay). This sequence joins TRBV7-9 and TRBJ1-1, with D uncertain. The TCR comes from a human donor who had recovered from COVID-19. The sequencing here drew on CD4+ T cells from blood, cultured in vitro, taken about 7 months after SARS-CoV-2 vaccination. This chain's CDR3 is CASSLVGSKNTEAFF. The CDR3 nucleotides are TGTGCCAGCAGCTTAGTTGGCAGTAAGAACACTGAAGCTTTCTTT.